What follows are 32 T cell receptor beta chains derived from one specimen sequenced in a study of ipilimumab plus nivolumab after autologous stem cell transplantation. The assay was immunoSEQ multiplex PCR, and TCRdb's table has in-frame clones only and misses some. The sample carries tens of thousands of clones, more than 70% recorded once. The material was PBMCs, obtained in a trial of ipilimumab plus nivolumab as post-transplant consolidation. All receptors come from a male donor with diffuse large B-cell lymphoma.

V gene TRBV7-2 combines with J gene TRBJ2-1; possible D gene TRBD2, 5 bases. The CDR3 totals 15 residues. Germline V gene sequence: CDR1 SGHTA, CDR2 FQGNSA. The V and J ends lost 3 bases and 0 bases respectively, with 9 bases between them. The CDR3 loop reads CASSLGRASYNEQFF. The CDR3 DNA follows: TGTGCCAGCAGCTTGGGGAGAGCCTCCTACAATGAGCAGTTCTTC.

The J gene is TRBJ2-7, the V gene TRBV15; D is undetermined. CDR3 length: 14 amino acids. Germline V lookup: CDR1 LNHNV, CDR2 YYDKDF (reference sequence). Trimming removed 5 bases at V and 1 base at J, with 12 bases between. In nucleotides, the CDR3 is TGTGCCACCAGCCCCGCCGGGCTGTCCTACGAGCAGTACTTC. This codes for CATSPAGLSYEQYF. Full variable domain (missing parts from reference TRBV15 and TRBJ2-7): DAMVIQNPRYQVTQFGKPVTLSCSQTLNHNVMYWYQQKSSQAPKLLFHYYDKDFNNEADTPDNFQSRRPNTSFCFLDIRSPGLGDTAMYLCATSPAGLSYEQYFGPGTRLTVT.

The chain couples TRBV4-3 to TRBJ2-5; D gene unclear. Per germline, CDR1 LGHNA and CDR2 YSLEER. V lost 2 bases and J 5 bases, leaving 9 bases between the germline ends. The CDR3 sequence is 13 residues long. The CDR3 nucleotides are TGCGCCAGCAGCCAATCTTTATCCGAGACCCAGTACTTC. Translating it yields CASSQSLSETQYF.

CDR3 in amino acids: CASSLAPQGWVNEQYF. CDR3 bases: TGTGCCAGCAGCTTAGCCCCCCAGGGCTGGGTGAACGAGCAGTACTTC. The chain couples TRBV7-8 to TRBJ2-7; TRBD1 is a possible D gene (5 bases). Germline CDR1 SGHVS, CDR2 FQNEAQ. The V gene lost 0 bases and the J gene lost 5 bases, with 17 bases spanning the gap. The CDR3 covers 16 residues.

The chain couples TRBV30 to TRBJ2-1, with TRBD2 matching 8 bases. This CDR3 comprises 15 residues. CDR1 is GTSNPN, CDR2 SVGIG, per germline (reference sequence). With 2 bases clipped from V and 10 bases from J, the junction kept 13 bases outside the gene matches. The CDR3 reads CAWSPAGARVPEQFF. The CDR3 DNA reads as TGTGCCTGGAGTCCAGCGGGGGCGCGGGTTCCGGAGCAGTTCTTC.

This chain joins TRBV5-5 and TRBJ1-2, with D uncertain. CDR3 length: 15 amino acids. Germline values: CDR1 SGHKS, CDR2 YYEKEE (reference sequence). The V end lost 0 bases, the J end lost 5 bases, and 14 bases lay between the germline ends. The CDR3 DNA is TGTGCCAGCAGCTTGGAACTCTTCTATTATTATGGCTACACCTTC. As protein: CASSLELFYYYGYTF.

The CDR3 here is CASSRGGSPEAFF. As DNA, the CDR3 is TGTGCCAGCTCACGGGGTGGCAGCCCTGAAGCTTTCTTT. This sequence joins TRBV18 and TRBJ1-1; D ambiguous. Germline V gene data show CDR1 as KGHSH and CDR2 as LQKENI. The ends were cut back, 4 bases at V and 6 bases at J, with 12 bases in the middle. The CDR3 is made up of 13 amino acids.

This chain uses TRBV4-2 with TRBJ1-2; 7 bases fit TRBD1. Germline assignment: CDR1 LGHNA and CDR2 YNFKEQ. J lost 9 bases, V lost 0 bases, and 13 bases had no gene match. The CDR3 runs to 16 residues. This chain's CDR3 is CASSQESSGTVIRYTF. CDR3 bases: TGTGCCAGCAGCCAAGAGTCCTCCGGGACAGTAATACGCTACACCTTC.

V is TRBV18 and J is TRBJ2-5; 9 bases are a match to TRBD2. The CDR3 runs 18 residues. V shed 6 bases and J 1 base; nucleotides not matched to a gene: 15. Germline assignment: CDR1 KGHSH and CDR2 LQKENI. As DNA, the CDR3 is TGTGCCAGCTCCCTCGCCGGGACTAGCTTATCTGGCCAAGAGACCCAGTACTTC. Its protein product is CASSLAGTSLSGQETQYF.

J is TRBJ1-3 and V is TRBV5-6; no clear D. The V end was cut by 4 bases, the J end by 2 bases, with 10 bases between. Germline V gives CDR1 SGHDT, CDR2 YYEEEE. This CDR3 has 14 residues. CDR3 nucleotides: TGTGCCAGCAGCCCCCTGGAAGCTGGAAACACCATATATTTT. Its translation is CASSPLEAGNTIYF.

The chain combines TRBV14 with TRBJ1-1, with unresolved D. Germline V gene data show CDR1 as SGHDN and CDR2 as FVKESK. Trimming cost V 4 bases and J 0 bases, with 3 bases left between them. The CDR3 is 12 amino acids. As DNA, the CDR3 is TGTGCCAGCAGCCGGGTGAACACTGAAGCTTTCTTT. Its protein product is CASSRVNTEAFF.

This clone is labeled as large. The V gene is TRBV9, the J gene TRBJ2-2, with D possibly called TRBD1 or TRBD2 (5 bases each). The CDR3 totals 17 residues. Trimming stripped 2 bases from V and 4 bases from J, with 18 bases between. The germline V gene has CDR1 SGDLS and CDR2 YYNGEE. CDR3: CASSVHTTGPPTGELFF. CDR3 in DNA: TGTGCCAGCAGCGTTCATACCACGGGACCCCCCACCGGGGAGCTGTTTTTT. Together with reference TRBV9 and TRBJ2-2, the CDR3 gives the full variable domain: DSGVTQTPKHLITATGQRVTLRCSPRSGDLSVYWYQQSLDQGLQFLIQYYNGEERAKGNILERFSAQQFPDLHSELNLSSLELGDSALYFCASSVHTTGPPTGELFFGEGSRLTVL.

This rearrangement joins TRBV7-6 to TRBJ2-5, with D possibly matching TRBD1 (6 bases). The germline V gene has CDR1 SGHVS and CDR2 FNYEAQ. V lost 1 base, J lost 5 bases, and 17 bases lay in between. The CDR3 covers 16 residues. The CDR3 bases are TGTGCCAGCAGCTTAGGGTCAGGGGTAACGGTTGAGACCCAGTACTTC. It specifies CASSLGSGVTVETQYF. Based on the CDR3 plus reference TRBV7-6 and TRBJ2-5, the full variable domain is GAGVSQSPRYKVTKRGQDVALRCDPISGHVSLYWYRQALGQGPEFLTYFNYEAQQDKSGLPNDRFSAERPEGSISTLTIQRTEQRDSAMYRCASSLGSGVTVETQYFGPGTRLLVL.

The gene calls are TRBV18 and TRBJ2-1; possibly TRBD1 for D (6 bases). Trimming shortened V by 2 bases and J by 1 base, and 12 bases separated the two germline ends. CDR3 length: 16 residues. The V gene's germline CDR1 is KGHSH and CDR2 LQKENI. In DNA, the CDR3 is TGTGCCAGCTCACCAGGTGGCAGGGGTTCCTACAATGAGCAGTTCTTC. This gives the protein CASSPGGRGSYNEQFF.

The chain links TRBV7-2 to TRBJ2-5; 7 bases agree with TRBD1. The J call is doubtful: the DNA matches TRBJ2-7 better. Germline CDR1 is SGHTA and CDR2 is FQGNSA. The CDR3 is 16 amino acids. The CDR3 region is CASSLGSTGSSYEQYF. The CDR3 DNA reads TGTGCCAGCAGCTTAGGTTCGACAGGGAGCTCCTACGAGCAGTACTTC.

In this sample, this clone is medium-sized. The chain recombines TRBV27 with TRBJ1-2; a weak D match, TRBD1 (6 bases). V lost 2 bases, J lost 0 bases, and 16 bases lay in between. Germline values: CDR1 MNHEY, CDR2 SMNVEV (reference sequence). The CDR3 has 17 amino acids. CDR3 region: CASSLRGGGGSNYGYTF. The CDR3, as DNA: TGTGCCAGCAGTTTACGGGGCGGCGGGGGCTCTAACTATGGCTACACCTTC.

The V gene is TRBV6-5, the J gene TRBJ1-1; 10 nucleotides align to TRBD1. Germline V gene lookup returns CDR1 MNHEY and CDR2 SVGAGI. CDR3 length: 16 amino acids. V shed 1 base, J shed 3 bases, and the junction held 5 bases outside the gene matches. CDR3 bases: TGTGCCAGCAGTTACTGGACAGGGGGTCTGGACACTGAAGCTTTCTTT. Amino acid sequence: CASSYWTGGLDTEAFF.

To note about this clone: The same CDR3 also results from other DNA sequences found in this sample. The chain employs TRBV14 and TRBJ1-6; D ambiguous. CDR1 SGHDN and CDR2 FVKESK come from the germline V gene. Trimming pared 0 bases from V and 8 bases from J, leaving 11 bases between. The CDR3 sequence is 15 residues long. The CDR3 DNA sequence: TGTGCCAGCAGCCAAGAATTGGGTGTCGATTCACCCCTCCACTTT. Amino acid sequence: CASSQELGVDSPLHF.

This clone showed up just a few times. The chain carries TRBV27 and TRBJ2-7, with 9 positions matching TRBD1. CDR3 size: 14 residues. J lost 2 bases, V lost 4 bases, and 3 bases had no gene match. The germline gives CDR1 MNHEY, CDR2 SMNVEV (reference sequence). The CDR3 loop is CASSSWDRAYEQYF. The CDR3 bases are TGTGCCAGCAGTTCCTGGGACAGGGCCTACGAGCAGTACTTC.

The chain links TRBV5-1 to TRBJ2-7; 10 nucleotides agree with TRBD1. Germline CDR1 and CDR2: SGHRS and YFSETQ. The CDR3 is 14 amino acids. V gave up 6 bases and J gave up 3 bases; unmatched junction bases: 6. The DNA of the CDR3 is TGCGCCAGCAATACCGGGACAGGGGTCTACGAGCAGTACTTC. The encoded protein is CASNTGTGVYEQYF. Together with reference TRBV5-1 and TRBJ2-7, the CDR3 gives the full variable domain: KAGVTQTPRYLIKTRGQQVTLSCSPISGHRSVSWYQQTPGQGLQFLFEYFSETQRNKGNFPGRFSGRQFSNSRSEMNVSTLELGDSALYLCASNTGTGVYEQYFGPGTRLTVT.

The J gene is TRBJ2-1, the V gene TRBV6-5; D may match TRBD1 or TRBD2 (7 bases each). The CDR3 is 12 amino acids. V shed 7 bases and J shed 11 bases, with 15 bases lying between them. The germline gives CDR1 MNHEY, CDR2 SVGAGI. The CDR3 here is CASIDGRGQQFF. CDR3 nucleotides: TGTGCCAGCATCGATGGGAGGGGGCAGCAGTTCTTC.

The V gene is TRBV5-8, the J gene TRBJ1-5; a weak D match, TRBD1 (6 bases). V was pared by 4 bases and J by 5 bases, with 16 bases between. The length of the CDR3 is 15 residues. Germline assignment: CDR1 SGHTS and CDR2 YDEGEE. The CDR3 coding sequence is TGTGCCAGCAGCACGTACTACAGGGACGATCAGCCCCAGCATTTT. This codes for CASSTYYRDDQPQHF.

The chain couples TRBV7-2 to TRBJ2-6; D remains unclear. The V end lost 1 base, the J end lost 0 bases, and 7 bases lay between the germline ends. Germline assignment: CDR1 SGHTA and CDR2 FQGNSA. This CDR3 has 16 amino acids. The chain's CDR3 is CASSLGSVSGANVLTF. CDR3 in DNA: TGTGCCAGCAGCTTAGGCAGTGTCTCTGGGGCCAACGTCCTGACTTTC.

The rearrangement links TRBV5-1 to TRBJ2-5; D not resolved. CDR3 length: 13 amino acids. The V gene lost 2 bases and the J gene lost 1 base, with 6 bases spanning the gap. CDR1 is SGHRS and CDR2 is YFSETQ in the germline V gene. In DNA form, the CDR3 reads TGCGCCAGCAGCTTAAGGTTCCAAGAGACCCAGTACTTC. Its protein is CASSLRFQETQYF.

V gene TRBV7-9 combines with J gene TRBJ2-5; the match to TRBD2 covers 11 bases. J was trimmed by 5 bases and V by 6 bases; bases with no gene match: 8. This CDR3 region has 15 residues. Germline CDR1 SEHNR, CDR2 FQNEAQ (reference sequence). The CDR3 region has the DNA TGTGCCAGCAGTTATCTAGCGGGGGGCGGGGAGACCCAGTACTTC. Its protein is CASSYLAGGGETQYF.

The chain has TRBV19 and TRBJ2-3; D is perhaps TRBD2 (5 bases). V gave up 7 bases and J gave up 2 bases, with 10 bases separating them. Germline V gives CDR1 LNHDA, CDR2 SQIVND (reference sequence). CDR3 length equals 13 residues. The CDR3 here is CASKDGNTDTQYF. CDR3 nucleotides: TGTGCCAGTAAGGACGGGAACACAGATACGCAGTATTTT.

The J gene is TRBJ2-1, the V gene TRBV14; 9 nucleotides line up with TRBD2. Germline loops: CDR1 SGHDN, CDR2 FVKESK. The trim removed 3 bases at V and 7 bases at J, leaving 10 bases unmatched. The CDR3 contains 16 residues. CDR3 region: CASSQTAGGPRNEQFF. The CDR3 DNA follows: TGTGCCAGCAGCCAGACTGCGGGGGGGCCGCGGAATGAGCAGTTCTTC.

V gene TRBV11-2 combines with J gene TRBJ2-7; 9 bases map to TRBD1. V shed 1 base, J shed 5 bases, and the junction held 9 bases outside the gene matches. CDR3 length: 16 amino acids. Looked up from germline, CDR1 is SGHAT and CDR2 is FQNNGV. CDR3 sequence: CASSLGPGQGSDEQYF. DNA of the CDR3: TGTGCCAGCAGCTTAGGGCCGGGACAGGGTTCGGACGAGCAGTACTTC.

V gene TRBV7-2 combines with J gene TRBJ1-4; D is unclear. The CDR3 runs 11 residues. The germline V gene encodes CDR1 SGHTA and CDR2 FQGNSA. V gave up 7 bases and J gave up 4 bases, with 4 bases separating them. CDR3 sequence: CASTNNEKLFF. CDR3 DNA: TGTGCCAGCACCAATAATGAAAAACTGTTTTTT.

The V call is TRBV30, the J call TRBJ2-7; tentative D call: TRBD1 (6 bases). CDR1 and CDR2 (germline): GTSNPN, SVGIG (reference sequence). The CDR3 sequence is 13 residues long. Trimming cost V 2 bases and J 6 bases, with 14 bases left between them. CDR3 sequence reads: CAWSTGNSLEQYF. The CDR3 bases are TGTGCCTGGAGTACAGGGAATTCCCTCGAGCAGTACTTC.

This clone was seen a single time. The chain has TRBV10-1 and TRBJ1-2; possible D gene TRBD1, 6 bases. Germline V gives CDR1 WNHNN, CDR2 SYGVQD (reference sequence). CDR3 length equals 13 residues. Trimming removed 3 bases at V and 5 bases at J, with 10 bases between. CDR3 residues: CASSDYRDYGYTF. CDR3 nucleotide sequence: TGCGCCAGCAGTGATTACAGGGATTATGGCTACACCTTC.

The CDR3 is CASSLGGLAGYNEQFF. DNA of the CDR3: TGCGCCAGCAGCTTGGGGGGACTAGCGGGGTACAATGAGCAGTTCTTC. This chain joins TRBV5-1 and TRBJ2-1; 13 bases agree with TRBD2. Germline trimming cut 0 bases from V and 4 bases from J; bases unmatched to any gene: 1. Germline-derived CDR1 and CDR2 are SGHRS and YFSETQ. This CDR3 contains 16 residues.